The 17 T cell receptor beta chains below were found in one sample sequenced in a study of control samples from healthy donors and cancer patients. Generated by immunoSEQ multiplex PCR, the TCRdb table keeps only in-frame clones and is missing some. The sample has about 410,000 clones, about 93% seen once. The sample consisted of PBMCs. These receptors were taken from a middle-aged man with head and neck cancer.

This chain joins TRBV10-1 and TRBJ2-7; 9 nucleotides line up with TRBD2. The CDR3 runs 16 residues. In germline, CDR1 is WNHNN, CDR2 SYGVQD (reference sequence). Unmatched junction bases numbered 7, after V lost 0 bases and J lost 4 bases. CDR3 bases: TGCGCCAGCAGTGAGTCGTTGGCGGGGGGGCAATACGAGCAGTACTTC. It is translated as CASSESLAGGQYEQYF.

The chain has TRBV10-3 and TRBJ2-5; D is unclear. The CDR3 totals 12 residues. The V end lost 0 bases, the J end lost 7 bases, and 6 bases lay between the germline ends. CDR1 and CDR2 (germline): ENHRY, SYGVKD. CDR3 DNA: TGTGCCATCAGTGAGTCCAAGTTGACCCAGTACTTC. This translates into CAISESKLTQYF.

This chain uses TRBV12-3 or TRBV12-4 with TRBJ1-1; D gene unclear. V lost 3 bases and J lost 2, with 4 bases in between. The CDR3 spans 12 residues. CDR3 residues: CASSFSNTEAFF. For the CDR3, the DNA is TGTGCCAGCAGTTTCAGTAACACTGAAGCTTTCTTT.

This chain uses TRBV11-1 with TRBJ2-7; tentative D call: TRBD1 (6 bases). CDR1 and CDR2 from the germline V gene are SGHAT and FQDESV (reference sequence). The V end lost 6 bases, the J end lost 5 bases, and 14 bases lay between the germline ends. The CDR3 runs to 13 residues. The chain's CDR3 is CASRKTGTHEQYF. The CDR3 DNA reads TGTGCCAGCAGAAAAACAGGGACCCACGAGCAGTACTTC. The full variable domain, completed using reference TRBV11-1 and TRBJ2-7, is EAEVAQSPRYKITEKSQAVAFWCDPISGHATLYWYRQILGQGPELLVQFQDESVVDDSQLPKDRFSAERLKGVDSTLKIQPAELGDSAMYLCASRKTGTHEQYFGPGTRLTVT.

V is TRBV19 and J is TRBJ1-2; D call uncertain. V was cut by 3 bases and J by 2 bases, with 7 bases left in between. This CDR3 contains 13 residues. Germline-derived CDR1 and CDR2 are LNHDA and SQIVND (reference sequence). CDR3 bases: TGTGCCAGTAGTATCCGCAGCAACTATGGCTACACCTTC. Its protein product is CASSIRSNYGYTF. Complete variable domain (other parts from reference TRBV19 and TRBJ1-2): DGGITQSPKYLFRKEGQNVTLSCEQNLNHDAMYWYRQDPGQGLRLIYYSQIVNDFQKGDIAEGYSVSREKKESFPLTVTSAQKNPTAFYLCASSIRSNYGYTFGSGTRLTVV.

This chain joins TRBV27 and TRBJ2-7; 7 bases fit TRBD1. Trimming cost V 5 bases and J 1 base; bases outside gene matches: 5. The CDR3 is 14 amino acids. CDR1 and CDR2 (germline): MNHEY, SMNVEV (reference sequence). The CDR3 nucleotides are TGTGCCAGCAGTCCCGGGACAGTGTCCTACGAGCAGTACTTC. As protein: CASSPGTVSYEQYF.

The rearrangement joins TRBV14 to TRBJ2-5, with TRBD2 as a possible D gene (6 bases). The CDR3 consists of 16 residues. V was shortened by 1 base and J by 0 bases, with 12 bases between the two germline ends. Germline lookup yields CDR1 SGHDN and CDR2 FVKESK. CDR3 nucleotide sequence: TGTGCCAGCAGCCAAGGCGGGGCAACGTACCAAGAGACCCAGTACTTC. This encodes CASSQGGATYQETQYF.

This CDR3 is CASTAGLGGGYTF. DNA for the CDR3: TGTGCCAGCACCGCAGGGTTGGGGGGTGGCTACACCTTC. The chain recombines TRBV12-3 or TRBV12-4 with TRBJ1-2, with D possibly matching TRBD1 (5 bases). The V end lost 7 bases, the J end lost 7 bases, and 16 bases lay between the germline ends. The CDR3 is 13 amino acids.

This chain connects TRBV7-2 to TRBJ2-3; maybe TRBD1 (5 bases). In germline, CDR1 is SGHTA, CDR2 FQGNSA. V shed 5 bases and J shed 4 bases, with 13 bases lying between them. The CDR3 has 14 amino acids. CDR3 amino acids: CASSQGLGPDTQYF. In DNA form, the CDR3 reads TGTGCCAGCAGCCAGGGTCTTGGCCCAGATACGCAGTATTTT.

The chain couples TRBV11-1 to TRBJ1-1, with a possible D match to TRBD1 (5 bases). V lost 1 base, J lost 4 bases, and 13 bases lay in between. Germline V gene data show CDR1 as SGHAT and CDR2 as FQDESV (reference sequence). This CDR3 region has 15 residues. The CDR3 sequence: CASSLDRGRGTEAFF. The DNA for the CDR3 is TGTGCCAGCAGCTTAGATCGGGGACGCGGCACTGAAGCTTTCTTT.

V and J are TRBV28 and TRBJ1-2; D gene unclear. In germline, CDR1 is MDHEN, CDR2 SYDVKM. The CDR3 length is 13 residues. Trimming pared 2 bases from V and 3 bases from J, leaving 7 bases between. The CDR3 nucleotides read TGTGCCAGCAGTTTACTATCCCACTATGGCTACACCTTC. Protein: CASSLLSHYGYTF.

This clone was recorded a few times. CDR3 sequence reads: CASSPTGIYEQYF. The CDR3 DNA reads TGTGCCAGCTCACCAACAGGGATCTACGAGCAGTACTTC. This chain links TRBV18 with TRBJ2-7; D is perhaps TRBD1 (6 bases). CDR3 length equals 13 residues. Trimming removed 2 bases from V and 3 bases from J, with 8 bases in between. Germline CDR1 KGHSH, CDR2 LQKENI.

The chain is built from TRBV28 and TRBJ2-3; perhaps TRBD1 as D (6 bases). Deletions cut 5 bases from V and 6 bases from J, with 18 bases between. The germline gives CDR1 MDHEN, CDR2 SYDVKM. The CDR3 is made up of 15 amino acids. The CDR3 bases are TGTGCCAGCAGTCCTCAGGGGATTAGTATGGATACGCAGTATTTT. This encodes CASSPQGISMDTQYF.

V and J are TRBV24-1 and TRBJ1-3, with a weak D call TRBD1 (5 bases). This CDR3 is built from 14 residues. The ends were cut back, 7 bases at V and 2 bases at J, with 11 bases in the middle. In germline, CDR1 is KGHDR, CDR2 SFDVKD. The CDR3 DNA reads TGTGCCACCAGGACCGGGGGGGCTGGAAACACCATATATTTT. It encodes CATRTGGAGNTIYF.

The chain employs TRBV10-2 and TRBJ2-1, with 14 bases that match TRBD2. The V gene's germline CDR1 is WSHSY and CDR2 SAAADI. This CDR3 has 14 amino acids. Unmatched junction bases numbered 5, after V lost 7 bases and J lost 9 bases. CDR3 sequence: CASTTSGRDGEQFF. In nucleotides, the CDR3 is TGCGCCAGCACGACTAGCGGGAGGGACGGTGAGCAGTTCTTC.

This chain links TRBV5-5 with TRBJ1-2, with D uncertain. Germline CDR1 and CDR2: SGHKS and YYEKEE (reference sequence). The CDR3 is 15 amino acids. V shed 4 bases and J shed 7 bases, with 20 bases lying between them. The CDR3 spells CASSPRSDMESGYTF. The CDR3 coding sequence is TGTGCCAGCAGCCCCAGAAGCGACATGGAGAGTGGCTACACCTTC.

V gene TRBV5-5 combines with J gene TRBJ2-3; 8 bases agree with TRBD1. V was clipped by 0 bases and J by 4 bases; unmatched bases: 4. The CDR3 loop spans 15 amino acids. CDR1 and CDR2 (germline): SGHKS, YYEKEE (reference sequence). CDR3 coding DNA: TGTGCCAGCAGCTTGGGGACAGGGTTTGCAGATACGCAGTATTTT. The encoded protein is CASSLGTGFADTQYF.